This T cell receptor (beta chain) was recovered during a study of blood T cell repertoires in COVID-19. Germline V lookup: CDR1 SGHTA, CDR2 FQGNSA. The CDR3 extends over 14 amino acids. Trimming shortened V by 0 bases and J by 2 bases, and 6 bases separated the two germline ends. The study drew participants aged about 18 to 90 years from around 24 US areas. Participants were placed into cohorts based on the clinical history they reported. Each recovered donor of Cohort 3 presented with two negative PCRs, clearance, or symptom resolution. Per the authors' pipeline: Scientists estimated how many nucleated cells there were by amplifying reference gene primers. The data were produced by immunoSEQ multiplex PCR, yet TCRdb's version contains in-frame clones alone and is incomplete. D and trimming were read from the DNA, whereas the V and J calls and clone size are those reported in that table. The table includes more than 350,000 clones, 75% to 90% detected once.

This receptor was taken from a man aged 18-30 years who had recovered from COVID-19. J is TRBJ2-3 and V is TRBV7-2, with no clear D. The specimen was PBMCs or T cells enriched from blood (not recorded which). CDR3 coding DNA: TGTGCCAGCAGCTTAGCTCAGGTCACAGATACGCAGTATTTT. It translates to CASSLAQVTDTQYF. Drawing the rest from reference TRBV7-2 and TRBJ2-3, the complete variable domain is GAGVSQSPSNKVTEKGKDVELRCDPISGHTALYWYRQSLGQGLEFLIYFQGNSAPDKSGLPSDRFSAERTGGSVSTLTIQRTQQEDSAVYLCASSLAQVTDTQYFGPGTRLTVL.